A selection of T cell receptor beta chains follows, all from one sample in a study of blood T cell repertoires in COVID-19. The method was immunoSEQ multiplex PCR; TCRdb's version includes in-frame clones alone and lacks a portion of them. The data hold 200,000 to 250,000 clones, with over 70% observed a single time. The sample taken for sequencing was peripheral blood. These receptors were collected from a woman between 65 and 79 years old with acute or convalescent COVID-19. Each CDR3 is given with its conserved first and last residue. Each record gives: V gene, D gene, J gene, clone size, CDR3 DNA, CDR3 protein. D genes are given only for firm matches. Clone size is not always given. Where it is, it says once, few, many or a class for expanded clones.

V gene: TRBV4-2; D gene: -; J gene: TRBJ2-7; clone size: -; CDR3 DNA: TGTGCCAGCAGCCAAGTCCAGGACAGCAGCCACGAGCAGTACTTC; CDR3 protein: CASSQVQDSSHEQYF
V gene: TRBV21-1; D gene: -; J gene: TRBJ2-6; clone size: -; CDR3 DNA: TGTGCCAGCAGCACCCCCCGAGGTATCAGGGTATGGACTGGGGCCAACGTCCTGACTTTC; CDR3 protein: CASSTPRGIRVWTGANVLTF
V gene: TRBV5-1; D gene: -; J gene: TRBJ2-3; clone size: -; CDR3 DNA: TGCGCCAGCAGCTCAGATACAGGGTCAGATACGCAGTATTTT; CDR3 protein: CASSSDTGSDTQYF
V gene: TRBV3-1/TRBV3-2; D gene: -; J gene: TRBJ1-6; clone size: -; CDR3 DNA: TGTGCCAGCAGCCAGGGGACTAGGGGTTCACCCCTCCACTTT; CDR3 protein: CASSQGTRGSPLHF
V gene: TRBV20-1; D gene: -; J gene: TRBJ2-3; clone size: few; CDR3 DNA: TGCAGTGCGGGGGGAGATACGCAGTATTTT; CDR3 protein: CSAGGDTQYF
V gene: TRBV2; D gene: TRBD2; J gene: TRBJ2-5; clone size: few; CDR3 DNA: TGTGCCAGCAGTCCTAGCGGGAGCGCCCAAGAGACCCAGTACTTC; CDR3 protein: CASSPSGSAQETQYF
V gene: TRBV19; D gene: TRBD1; J gene: TRBJ2-7; clone size: once; CDR3 DNA: TGTGCCAGTAGTGTTCAGGGGGCCTCCTACGAGCAGTACTTC; CDR3 protein: CASSVQGASYEQYF
V gene: TRBV19; D gene: TRBD2; J gene: TRBJ2-1; clone size: -; CDR3 DNA: TGTGCCAGTAGTGAACTAGCGGGAGGGTCTAATGAGCAGTTCTTC; CDR3 protein: CASSELAGGSNEQFF
V gene: TRBV7-9; D gene: -; J gene: TRBJ2-3; clone size: -; CDR3 DNA: TGTGCCAGCAGCTACAGCTCTAGCACAGATACGCAGTATTTT; CDR3 protein: CASSYSSSTDTQYF
V gene: TRBV21-1; D gene: -; J gene: TRBJ2-7; clone size: -; CDR3 DNA: TGTGCCAGCAGCGCCCGAGGGGGGGACAGGGGCCCCTCCGCGCAGTACTTC; CDR3 protein: CASSARGGDRGPSAQYF
V gene: TRBV10-3; D gene: TRBD2; J gene: TRBJ2-7; clone size: -; CDR3 DNA: TGTGCCATCAGCGCGGGACTAGCGGACTCCTACGAGCAGTACTTC; CDR3 protein: CAISAGLADSYEQYF
V gene: TRBV28; D gene: TRBD2; J gene: TRBJ2-5; clone size: -; CDR3 DNA: TGTGCCAGCAGTTTAGCGGGAGGGCCGAAGACCCAGTACTTC; CDR3 protein: CASSLAGGPKTQYF
V gene: TRBV6-4; D gene: -; J gene: TRBJ2-1; clone size: -; CDR3 DNA: TGTGCCAGCAGTGACGCGGGGACTGAGCAGTTCTTC; CDR3 protein: CASSDAGTEQFF
V gene: TRBV27; D gene: TRBD2; J gene: TRBJ2-7; clone size: once; CDR3 DNA: TGTGCCAGCAGAGGACTAGTGGGAGACTTCTACGAGCAGTACTTC; CDR3 protein: CASRGLVGDFYEQYF
V gene: TRBV19; D gene: TRBD1; J gene: TRBJ2-5; clone size: -; CDR3 DNA: TGTGCCAGTAGCCAGACAGGGGTCCAAGAGACCCAGTACTTC; CDR3 protein: CASSQTGVQETQYF
V gene: TRBV28; D gene: TRBD1; J gene: TRBJ2-1; clone size: few; CDR3 DNA: TGTGCCAGCAGTTTATTCCTGACAGGGGGCAACAATGAGCAGTTCTTC; CDR3 protein: CASSLFLTGGNNEQFF
V gene: TRBV19; D gene: TRBD1; J gene: TRBJ1-1; clone size: -; CDR3 DNA: TGTGCCAGTACCTCAAACAGGGGGGACACTGAAGCTTTCTTT; CDR3 protein: CASTSNRGDTEAFF
V gene: TRBV5-1; D gene: TRBD1; J gene: TRBJ2-2; clone size: -; CDR3 DNA: TGCGCCAGCAGCTTGGTTCAGGGGGCAGACACCGGGGAGCTGTTTTTT; CDR3 protein: CASSLVQGADTGELFF
V gene: TRBV11-2; D gene: TRBD1; J gene: TRBJ1-6; clone size: -; CDR3 DNA: TGTGCCAGCAGCTCGACAGGGGTGTATTCACCCCTCCACTTT; CDR3 protein: CASSSTGVYSPLHF
V gene: TRBV5-6; D gene: -; J gene: TRBJ2-3; clone size: -; CDR3 DNA: TGTGCCAGCAGCAAGAGACAGACAGATACGCAGTATTTT; CDR3 protein: CASSKRQTDTQYF
V gene: TRBV4-1; D gene: TRBD2; J gene: TRBJ2-7; clone size: few; CDR3 DNA: TGCGCCAGCAGCCGCCAGGCGTCTAGCGGGAGGGTCTACGAGCAGTACTTC; CDR3 protein: CASSRQASSGRVYEQYF
V gene: TRBV5-1; D gene: -; J gene: TRBJ2-1; clone size: -; CDR3 DNA: TGCGCCAGCAGCTTGGGGGAAGGGGCGTTCAATGAGCAGTTCTTC; CDR3 protein: CASSLGEGAFNEQFF
V gene: TRBV7-2; D gene: TRBD2; J gene: TRBJ2-1; clone size: -; CDR3 DNA: TGTGCCAGCAGTTCCCTGAGACTAGCGGGAGACAATGAGCAGTTCTTC; CDR3 protein: CASSSLRLAGDNEQFF
V gene: TRBV19; D gene: -; J gene: TRBJ2-7; clone size: -; CDR3 DNA: TGTGCCAGTAGTATAGGGCGACAAGCCTACGAGCAGTACTTC; CDR3 protein: CASSIGRQAYEQYF
V gene: TRBV25-1; D gene: TRBD1; J gene: TRBJ2-7; clone size: -; CDR3 DNA: TGTGCCAGCAGTGAATGCATGGGACAGGGGTCCACCTACGAGCAGTACTTC; CDR3 protein: CASSECMGQGSTYEQYF
V gene: TRBV5-1; D gene: TRBD1; J gene: TRBJ1-1; clone size: -; CDR3 DNA: TGCGCCAGCAGCCAGGGACAGGGGTTATCTAACACTGAAGCTTTCTTT; CDR3 protein: CASSQGQGLSNTEAFF
V gene: TRBV2; D gene: -; J gene: TRBJ1-5; clone size: -; CDR3 DNA: TGTGCCAGCAGGGCACCTTATAGCAATCAGCCCCAGCATTTT; CDR3 protein: CASRAPYSNQPQHF
V gene: TRBV6-5; D gene: TRBD2; J gene: TRBJ2-7; clone size: -; CDR3 DNA: TGTGCCAGCAGCGGACCGGGACTAGCGAACTACGAGCAGTACTTC; CDR3 protein: CASSGPGLANYEQYF
V gene: TRBV18; D gene: -; J gene: TRBJ2-1; clone size: -; CDR3 DNA: TGTGCCAGCTCTAAGGACATGAGCTCCTACAATGAGCAGTTCTTC; CDR3 protein: CASSKDMSSYNEQFF